A single sample gave rise to the 31 T cell receptor beta chains below, sequenced in a study of control samples from healthy donors and cancer patients. Generated by immunoSEQ multiplex PCR, the TCRdb table keeps only in-frame clones and is missing some. The sample carries about 120,000 clones, roughly 88% recorded once. The sample consisted of blood. The receptor source for this set is a man in his forties or fifties in good health.

The CDR3 DNA reads TGTGCCAGCAGTTCGCGCGGTAGGGATCAGCCCCAGCATTTT. Its translation: CASSSRGRDQPQHF. The chain employs TRBV28 and TRBJ1-5; D is unresolved. The V and J ends lost 4 bases and 5 bases respectively, with 12 bases between them. Germline V gene lookup returns CDR1 MDHEN and CDR2 SYDVKM. The CDR3 length is 14 residues.

This clone has a handful of counts. The genes are TRBV7-8 and TRBJ2-7; a weak D match, TRBD1 (7 bases). Trimming removed 3 bases at V and 3 bases at J, with 9 bases between. The CDR3 has 13 residues. CDR1 SGHVS and CDR2 FQNEAQ come from the germline V gene. CDR3 region: CASSFQGGYEQYF. In nucleotides, the CDR3 is TGTGCCAGCAGCTTTCAGGGGGGCTACGAGCAGTACTTC.

The chain combines TRBV9 with TRBJ2-7; weak D call: TRBD2 (5 bases). The CDR3 is 14 amino acids. V lost 1 base to trimming and J lost 4 bases, with 12 bases between them. Germline V gene sequence: CDR1 SGDLS, CDR2 YYNGEE. Here the CDR3 DNA reads TGTGCCAGCAGCGTAACGGGGAAGGGTTACGAGCAGTACTTC. Amino acids: CASSVTGKGYEQYF.

V is TRBV7-8 and J is TRBJ2-7, with 10 bases identical to TRBD1. Germline lookup yields CDR1 SGHVS and CDR2 FQNEAQ. Losses at the gene ends were 5 bases for V and 5 bases for J; bases not matched to a gene: 9. CDR3 length equals 15 residues. The CDR3 protein is CASSRPGTGVDEQYF. CDR3 bases: TGTGCCAGCAGCCGCCCCGGGACAGGGGTCGACGAGCAGTACTTC. Full variable domain (remainder filled in from reference TRBV7-8 and TRBJ2-7): GAGVSQSPRYKVAKRGQDVALRCDPISGHVSLFWYQQALGQGPEFLTYFQNEAQLDKSGLPSDRFFAERPEGSVSTLKIQRTQQEDSAVYLCASSRPGTGVDEQYFGPGTRLTVT.

The chain joins TRBV7-9 to TRBJ1-6; the D gene is possibly TRBD1 (6 bases). Germline-derived CDR1 and CDR2 are SEHNR and FQNEAQ (reference sequence). The germline V and J ends were trimmed by 2 bases and 6 bases, with 8 bases remaining between them. The CDR3 spans 14 residues. CDR3 amino acids: CASSLTGFNSPLHF. In DNA form, the CDR3 reads TGTGCCAGCAGCTTAACAGGGTTTAATTCACCCCTCCACTTT.

V usage is TRBV6-1 and J usage is TRBJ2-7; 8 positions agree with TRBD1. This CDR3 is 14 amino acids long. V shed 1 base, J shed 6 bases, and the junction held 5 bases outside the gene matches. The V gene's germline CDR1 is MNHNS and CDR2 SASEGT. The CDR3 spells CASSEVTGDVEQYF. In nucleotides, the CDR3 is TGTGCCAGCAGTGAAGTGACAGGGGACGTCGAGCAGTACTTC.

The chain couples TRBV27 to TRBJ2-6; 7 bases align to TRBD1. The CDR3 consists of 17 residues. Trimming cost V 6 bases and J 1 base; bases outside gene matches: 9. The germline V gene encodes CDR1 MNHEY and CDR2 SMNVEV (reference sequence). CDR3 sequence reads: CASRSGTVKSGANVLTF. CDR3 nucleotide sequence: TGTGCCAGCAGATCCGGGACAGTCAAATCTGGGGCCAACGTCCTGACTTTC.

The chain has TRBV18 and TRBJ1-2, with 10 bases identical to TRBD1. V shed 4 bases, J shed 4 bases, and the junction held 9 bases outside the gene matches. In germline, CDR1 is KGHSH, CDR2 LQKENI. There are 16 residues in the CDR3. The CDR3 here is CASSRRTGGDGYGYTF. The CDR3 DNA sequence: TGTGCCAGCTCACGACGGACAGGGGGTGATGGCTATGGCTACACCTTC. The variable domain in full, completed from reference TRBV18 and TRBJ1-2, reads NAGVMQNPRHLVRRRGQEARLRCSPMKGHSHVYWYRQLPEEGLKFMVYLQKENIIDESGMPKERFSAEFPKEGPSILRIQQVVRGDSAAYFCASSRRTGGDGYGYTFGSGTRLTVV.

This clone was seen once. The chain carries TRBV6-5 and TRBJ1-3; D perhaps matches TRBD1 (6 bases). Trimming took off 4 bases at V and 4 bases at J, with 11 bases between the two ends. Germline V gene lookup returns CDR1 MNHEY and CDR2 SVGAGI. The CDR3 is 14 amino acids. The CDR3 spells CASSWTVGGNTIYF. The CDR3 region has the DNA TGTGCCAGCAGTTGGACAGTGGGCGGAAACACCATATATTTT.

The V gene is TRBV7-8, the J gene TRBJ1-3, with 7 bases that match TRBD1. Germline V gene sequence: CDR1 SGHVS, CDR2 FQNEAQ. The CDR3 spans 14 residues. With V trimmed by 6 bases and J by 9 bases, 11 bases remained unmatched. The CDR3 reads CASSLPDRPGTIYF. The CDR3 DNA follows: TGTGCCAGCAGTCTTCCGGACAGGCCTGGCACCATATATTTT.

This clone occurred a few times. This chain links TRBV27 with TRBJ1-1; 10 bases are a match to TRBD1. The CDR3 consists of 14 residues. Germline V gene data show CDR1 as MNHEY and CDR2 as SMNVEV (reference sequence). J was trimmed by 5 bases and V by 7 bases; bases with no gene match: 7. The DNA of the CDR3 is TGTGCCAGCACCCCGACAGGGGGCTTGACTGAAGCTTTCTTT. Its translation: CASTPTGGLTEAFF.

The rearrangement links TRBV7-9 to TRBJ1-1; tentative D call: TRBD1 (6 bases). Per germline, CDR1 SEHNR and CDR2 FQNEAQ (reference sequence). CDR3 size: 14 residues. The ends were cut back, 3 bases at V and 1 base at J, with 9 bases in the middle. The CDR3 is CASSLQGPNTEAFF. The CDR3 DNA reads as TGTGCCAGCAGCTTGCAGGGGCCGAACACTGAAGCTTTCTTT.

This sequence joins TRBV15 and TRBJ2-3; D gene ambiguous. V was pared by 4 bases and J by 5 bases, with 16 bases between. CDR1 LNHNV and CDR2 YYDKDF come from the germline V gene (reference sequence). CDR3 length equals 15 residues. CDR3 residues: CATSITLGYLDTQYF. The CDR3 DNA reads as TGTGCCACCAGCATAACCCTCGGCTATCTAGATACGCAGTATTTT.

The gene calls are TRBV6-5 and TRBJ2-5; the D is unclear. The CDR3 is 14 amino acids. Trimming removed 0 bases from V and 13 bases from J, with 18 bases in between. The germline V gene has CDR1 MNHEY and CDR2 SVGAGI. Here the CDR3 DNA reads TGTGCCAGCAGTTACTCGTCCCAGGAACTACCTCCGTACTTC. As protein: CASSYSSQELPPYF.

This chain links TRBV7-2 with TRBJ1-6; no definite D call. Trimming pared 3 bases from V and 0 bases from J, leaving 6 bases between. Germline V gene data show CDR1 as SGHTA and CDR2 as FQGNSA. This CDR3 is built from 15 residues. In DNA form, the CDR3 reads TGTGCCAGCAGCTTCGGGAGCTCCTATAATTCACCCCTCCACTTT. It encodes CASSFGSSYNSPLHF.

The chain couples TRBV27 to TRBJ1-2; D gene unclear. The V end was cut by 0 bases, the J end by 4 bases, with 6 bases between. Germline loops: CDR1 MNHEY, CDR2 SMNVEV (reference sequence). The CDR3 has 13 amino acids. CDR3 coding DNA: TGTGCCAGCAGTTTATCGTCCAGCTATGGCTACACCTTC. Its protein is CASSLSSSYGYTF.

The J gene is TRBJ1-1, the V gene TRBV5-1; 8 bases agree with TRBD1. Unmatched junction bases numbered 3, after V lost 2 bases and J lost 6 bases. The CDR3 spans 13 residues. From germline, CDR1 is SGHRS and CDR2 YFSETQ. The CDR3 DNA follows: TGCGCCAGCAGCTTTACAGGGGGGGCTGAAGCTTTCTTT. It encodes CASSFTGGAEAFF. The full variable domain, rest sourced from reference TRBV5-1 and TRBJ1-1, is KAGVTQTPRYLIKTRGQQVTLSCSPISGHRSVSWYQQTPGQGLQFLFEYFSETQRNKGNFPGRFSGRQFSNSRSEMNVSTLELGDSALYLCASSFTGGAEAFFGQGTRLTVV.

This chain uses TRBV9 with TRBJ2-1; maybe TRBD1 (6 bases). The CDR3 extends over 14 amino acids. V was clipped by 3 bases and J by 9 bases, with 16 bases between them. The V gene's germline CDR1 is SGDLS and CDR2 YYNGEE. CDR3 sequence: CASSATTGKAEQFF. CDR3 in DNA: TGTGCCAGCAGCGCAACTACAGGGAAAGCTGAGCAGTTCTTC. Filled out from reference TRBV9 and TRBJ2-1, the complete variable domain reads DSGVTQTPKHLITATGQRVTLRCSPRSGDLSVYWYQQSLDQGLQFLIQYYNGEERAKGNILERFSAQQFPDLHSELNLSSLELGDSALYFCASSATTGKAEQFFGPGTRLTVL.

V and J are TRBV5-1 and TRBJ2-7; weak D call: TRBD2 (6 bases). Germline CDR1 and CDR2: SGHRS and YFSETQ. Trimming removed 0 bases at V and 3 bases at J, with 10 bases between. This CDR3 has 14 residues. The CDR3 region is CASSLAGTYYEQYF. CDR3 DNA: TGCGCCAGCAGCTTGGCAGGGACTTACTACGAGCAGTACTTC.

The chain combines TRBV6-6 with TRBJ2-1; no clear D. This CDR3 region has 11 residues. V dropped 6 bases and J dropped 6 bases, with 6 bases sitting between them. Looked up from germline, CDR1 is MNHNY and CDR2 is SVGAGI (reference sequence). DNA for the CDR3: TGTGCCAGCAGCCCACTCAATGAGCAGTTCTTC. Translating gives CASSPLNEQFF.

The V call is TRBV3-1 (or the pseudogene TRBV3-2), the J call TRBJ1-5; D unresolved. In germline, CDR1 is LGHDT, CDR2 YNNKEL (reference sequence). Trimming cost V 0 bases and J 9 bases, with 15 bases left between them. The length of the CDR3 is 15 residues. CDR3 bases: TGTGCCAGCAGCCAAGATTCGGCCCGGGATAGGCCCCAGCATTTT. Its protein product is CASSQDSARDRPQHF.

The chain has TRBV29-1 and TRBJ2-7; D remains ambiguous. Trimming removed 6 bases from V and 1 base from J, with 7 bases in between. The CDR3 is 11 amino acids. Germline lookup yields CDR1 SQVTM and CDR2 ANQGSEA. The chain's CDR3 is CSVRISYEQYF. The CDR3 DNA follows: TGCAGCGTGAGGATTTCCTACGAGCAGTACTTC.

V is TRBV6-6 and J is TRBJ2-7; D is undetermined. Germline V gene sequence: CDR1 MNHNY, CDR2 SVGAGI (reference sequence). The CDR3 contains 13 residues. Trimming stripped 2 bases from V and 2 bases from J, with 7 bases between. This chain's CDR3 is CASSYARTYEQYF. DNA for the CDR3: TGTGCCAGCAGTTACGCCAGAACCTACGAGCAGTACTTC.

A few counts support this clone. CDR3 sequence reads: CASSQGPELNTEAFF. The DNA for the CDR3 is TGCGCCAGCAGCCAAGGGCCAGAACTGAACACTGAAGCTTTCTTT. The chain couples TRBV5-1 to TRBJ1-1, with D unclear. CDR3 length equals 15 residues. The germline V gene encodes CDR1 SGHRS and CDR2 YFSETQ. Trimming pared 4 bases from V and 0 bases from J, leaving 13 bases between.

This clone was recorded once. The chain joins TRBV24-1 to TRBJ1-2; D gene ambiguous. V dropped 6 bases and J dropped 3 bases, with 16 bases sitting between them. The germline V gene encodes CDR1 KGHDR and CDR2 SFDVKD. This CDR3 has 15 residues. For the CDR3, the DNA is TGTGCCACCAGTCCCGGCGACTCCAGTGACTATGGCTACACCTTC. Its protein is CATSPGDSSDYGYTF.

The chain couples TRBV24-1 to TRBJ1-1; D not certain. Trimming removed 4 bases from V and 7 bases from J, with 12 bases in between. CDR3 length: 13 residues. Germline CDR1 and CDR2: KGHDR and SFDVKD. The CDR3, as DNA: TGTGCCACCAGTGACCCCAGTGGGAGTGAAGCTTTCTTT. Translation: CATSDPSGSEAFF.

The J gene is TRBJ2-1, the V gene TRBV30; 12 bases fit TRBD2. V was clipped by 0 bases and J by 9 bases; unmatched bases: 6. This CDR3 has 15 residues. The V gene's germline CDR1 is GTSNPN and CDR2 SVGIG (reference sequence). The CDR3 reads CAWSVRLAGGREQFF. The DNA for the CDR3 is TGTGCCTGGAGTGTAAGGCTAGCGGGGGGGCGTGAGCAGTTCTTC.

The chain carries TRBV7-2 and TRBJ2-1; the match to TRBD2 covers 13 bases. V lost 5 bases, J lost 10 bases, and 5 bases stayed unmatched. This CDR3 has 14 amino acids. CDR1 and CDR2 (germline): SGHTA, FQGNSA. CDR3 residues: CASSQRTSGGEQFF. The CDR3 DNA reads as TGTGCCAGCAGCCAGCGGACTAGCGGGGGAGAGCAGTTCTTC.

This chain joins TRBV4-3 and TRBJ1-5, with D unresolved. Trimming shortened V by 0 bases and J by 2 bases, and 14 bases separated the two germline ends. The CDR3 covers 17 residues. The germline V gene encodes CDR1 LGHNA and CDR2 YSLEER. CDR3: CASSQDYTNLGNQPQHF. For the CDR3, the DNA is TGCGCCAGCAGCCAAGATTATACCAACCTCGGCAATCAGCCCCAGCATTTT.

The rearrangement uses TRBV5-4 and TRBJ2-1, with 7 bases identical to TRBD2. The CDR3 is 15 amino acids. V lost 4 bases and J lost 6; bases outside the gene matches: 10. Germline V lookup: CDR1 SGHNT, CDR2 YYREEE (reference sequence). The CDR3 here is CASSPPGLRGNEQFF. The CDR3 DNA reads TGTGCCAGCAGCCCGCCGGGACTAAGGGGCAATGAGCAGTTCTTC.

The chain recombines TRBV7-8 with TRBJ1-1; D is possibly TRBD1 (6 bases). Germline CDR1 SGHVS, CDR2 FQNEAQ. Trimming left V 6 bases short and J 0 bases short, with 11 bases between. The CDR3 sequence is 14 residues long. The CDR3 protein is CASSPRGVNTEAFF. CDR3 bases: TGTGCCAGCAGTCCTAGGGGGGTGAACACTGAAGCTTTCTTT. The full variable domain, in which reference TRBV7-8 and TRBJ1-1 provide the parts outside the CDR3, is GAGVSQSPRYKVAKRGQDVALRCDPISGHVSLFWYQQALGQGPEFLTYFQNEAQLDKSGLPSDRFFAERPEGSVSTLKIQRTQQEDSAVYLCASSPRGVNTEAFFGQGTRLTVV.